The present T cell receptor beta chain was sequenced within a study of response to subunit inactivated influenza vaccine. A single record per CDR3 protein comes from TCRdb applying MiXCR to the RT-PCR reads. The data hold roughly 500,000 distinct CDR3 sequences, with around 25% observed a single time. General study findings and limits: Authors suggested few new T cells are recruited by each seasonal influenza vaccination.

The CDR3 is 12 amino acids. The V segment lost 3 bases and the J segment 13 bases; nucleotides outside the gene matches: 6. Per germline, CDR1 SGHTA and CDR2 FQGNSA. This clonotype was observed a handful of times. Its cognate antigen is unknown. V and J are TRBV7-2 and TRBJ1-2, with TRBD1 matching over 9 bases. Sequences were derived from CD4+ T cells sorted from PBMCs, sampled 4 to 6 days after vaccination. The origin of this receptor is a man aged 45-65 years who received an inactivated influenza vaccine. The CDR3, as DNA: TGTGCCAGCAGCTTGGGGACAGGGCATTCCACCTTC. Its translation is CASSLGTGHSTF.